A selection of T cell receptor beta chains follows, all from one sample in a study of CD8+ T cells in alopecia areata. Generated by immunoSEQ multiplex PCR, the TCRdb table keeps only in-frame clones and is missing some. This sample yields more than 150,000 clones, of which 45% to 60% are seen a single time; roughly 21% belongs to the top ten. This sample comprised CD8+ T cells sorted from blood, obtained at week 0. Every receptor here comes from a human donor with alopecia areata. Each CDR3 is given without its conserved first and last residue.

V gene	CDR3 length	J gene	CDR3 protein
TRBV29-1	6	TRBJ1-1	SVGRAF
TRBV9	11	TRBJ1-1	ASSAWGNTEAF
TRBV5-1	11	TRBJ2-1	ASSLVRGSEQF
TRBV13	14	TRBJ1-2	ASSHLPTGSNYGYT
TRBV30	14	TRBJ1-1	AWSGLGEGKTTEAF
TRBV6-5	13	TRBJ1-6	ASTTPGSRGSPLH
TRBV7-6	8	TRBJ2-5	ASSLDTQY
TRBV7-2	12	TRBJ1-5	ASSLGGAGQPQH
TRBV19	13	TRBJ1-2	ASSIEWGWLYGYT
TRBV9	10	TRBJ2-1	ASSLGAKEQF
TRBV5-6	11	TRBJ1-1	ASSLVGSREAF
TRBV4-3	12	TRBJ2-2	ASSQVQETGELF
TRBV6-5	13	TRBJ1-6	ASSYSGTRGSPLH
TRBV6-5	11	TRBJ1-5	ASSPDFAQPQH
TRBV7-9	12	TRBJ2-1	ASSTSSGDNEQF
TRBV30	11	TRBJ2-7	AWSPNGAYEQY
TRBV4-3	15	TRBJ1-1	ASSQESRTGMNTEAF
TRBV29-1	11	TRBJ2-7	SVEEGTPYEQY
TRBV6-1	12	TRBJ1-5	ASIPRQADQPQH
TRBV25-1	10	TRBJ1-1	ASSEGYTEAF
TRBV9	12	TRBJ2-5	ASSTPDRAETQY
TRBV29-1	10	TRBJ1-2	SVEAEGYGYT
TRBV10-2	11	TRBJ2-7	ATAEDRNYEQY
TRBV19	13	TRBJ2-1	ASSIEGLGYNEQF
TRBV30	12	TRBJ1-1	AWKLDRVETEAF
TRBV25-1	11	TRBJ2-1	ASKREGSNEQF
TRBV5-1	12	TRBJ1-1	ASSLSNGQLGAF
TRBV2	11	TRBJ1-2	ASGLGGGNGYT
TRBV7-9	13	TRBJ1-1	ASSPVRALNTEAF
TRBV7-3	13	TRBJ2-3	ASSQQVGATDTQY
TRBV5-1	15	TRBJ2-3	ASSKSIDGASTDTQY
TRBV2	11	TRBJ1-2	ASKSAGNYGYT
TRBV19	12	TRBJ1-5	ASRIRDSNQPQH
TRBV6-4	15	TRBJ1-1	ASSLVLGREGPRRAF
TRBV28	13	TRBJ2-1	ASSRRKTPYNEQF
TRBV5-6	12	TRBJ1-5	ASSLLMGNQPQH
TRBV5-1	15	TRBJ1-2	ASRPRGTGGGSYGYT
TRBV5-6	10	TRBJ2-5	ATGALGETQY
TRBV25-1	10	TRBJ2-7	ASSEGAYEQY
TRBV25-1	12	TRBJ2-3	ASSLRGGTDTQY
TRBV7-9	8	TRBJ2-3	ASSTDTQY
TRBV9	12	TRBJ2-5	ASSGSSFRETQY